A single sample gave rise to the 8 T cell receptor beta chains below, sequenced in a study of blood T cell repertoires in COVID-19. Some clones are missing from TCRdb's copy, which holds only in-frame ones; the method was immunoSEQ multiplex PCR. The sample records about 150,000 clones, approximately 90% being singletons. What was sequenced was peripheral blood. The source is a man between 50 and 59 years old who had recovered from COVID-19.

This chain links TRBV5-1 with TRBJ2-3; D not certain. The germline V and J ends were trimmed by 4 bases and 1 base, with 13 bases remaining between them. The germline gives CDR1 SGHRS, CDR2 YFSETQ. The CDR3 covers 15 residues. The CDR3 here is CASSLAAAGTDTQYF. The CDR3 coding sequence is TGCGCCAGCAGCCTTGCCGCCGCGGGCACAGATACGCAGTATTTT.

The gene calls are TRBV6-4 and TRBJ2-1; TRBD2 agrees at 9 bases. This CDR3 has 17 residues. V lost 0 bases, J lost 2 bases, and 5 bases stayed unmatched. Germline loops: CDR1 MRHNA, CDR2 SNTAGT. The CDR3 DNA reads as TGTGCCAGCAGTGACTCGGGCCTAGCGGGGCCCTACAATGAGCAGTTCTTC. Encoded protein: CASSDSGLAGPYNEQFF.

The chain recombines TRBV21-1 with TRBJ2-5; the table's D call of TRBD2 was not tested on the DNA. TRBV21-1 is a pseudogene. CDR3 length: 19 residues. CDR3 amino acids: CASSKPGLAGVIDGETQYF. The CDR3 nucleotides read TGTGCCAGCAGCAAACCGGGACTAGCGGGAGTGATCGACGGGGAGACCCAGTACTTC.

The chain is built from TRBV4-1 and TRBJ1-2, with 8 nucleotides matching TRBD1. The CDR3 has 16 amino acids. Germline CDR1 MGHRA, CDR2 YSYEKL. V lost 0 bases and J lost 2; bases outside the gene matches: 5. CDR3 DNA: TGCGCCAGCAGCCAAGATCGAAGGACAGGGAACTATGGCTACACCTTC. The encoded protein is CASSQDRRTGNYGYTF.

The chain links TRBV27 to TRBJ2-7; D possibly corresponds to TRBD2 (6 bases). The CDR3 is 16 residues long. V lost 7 bases, J lost 2 bases, and 21 bases lay in between. CDR1 is MNHEY and CDR2 is SMNVEV in the germline V gene (reference sequence). The CDR3 DNA follows: TGTGCCAGCAAAGAGGAGGGCAGCCCCAATCCCTACGAGCAGTACTTC. Translated, it gives CASKEEGSPNPYEQYF.

The chain has TRBV19 and TRBJ2-7, with 7 bases matching TRBD1. Germline lookup yields CDR1 LNHDA and CDR2 SQIVND (reference sequence). Unmatched junction bases numbered 13, after V lost 8 bases and J lost 3 bases. The CDR3 runs to 15 residues. CDR3 residues: CASSISGTEIYEQYF. The CDR3 coding sequence is TGTGCCAGTTCCATCTCCGGGACAGAGATCTACGAGCAGTACTTC.

This rearrangement joins TRBV15 to TRBJ2-5, with 8 positions matching TRBD1. With 0 bases clipped from V and 4 bases from J, the junction kept 7 bases outside the gene matches. From germline, CDR1 is LNHNV and CDR2 YYDKDF (reference sequence). CDR3 length equals 16 residues. This CDR3 is CATSRDDRTGIETQYF. CDR3 DNA sequence: TGTGCCACCAGCAGAGACGATCGGACAGGGATAGAGACCCAGTACTTC.

V gene TRBV7-9 combines with J gene TRBJ1-5; D ambiguous. The germline V and J ends were trimmed by 3 bases and 4 bases, with 10 bases remaining between them. The CDR3 consists of 14 residues. Germline CDR1 and CDR2: SEHNR and FQNEAQ (reference sequence). The CDR3 DNA reads TGTGCCAGCAGCTTGGCCGGGGTGAATCAGCCCCAGCATTTT. Protein sequence: CASSLAGVNQPQHF.